This passage covers 4 T cell receptor beta chains from one sample sequenced in a study of response to subunit inactivated influenza vaccine. TCRdb passed the RT-PCR reads through MiXCR, listing each CDR3 protein once. The sample contains under 200,000 distinct CDR3 sequences, about 10% of which appear only once. The specimen was CD8+ T cells sorted from PBMCs, collected less than 30 months after vaccination. The receptor set was obtained from a man aged 50 to 75 who received an inactivated influenza vaccine.

The V and J genes are TRBV3-1 and TRBJ2-7; 7 bases are a match to TRBD2. Looked up from germline, CDR1 is LGHDT and CDR2 is YNNKEL (reference sequence). This CDR3 is built from 13 residues. The trim removed 4 bases at V and 5 bases at J, leaving 5 bases unmatched. The CDR3 region has the DNA TGTGCCAGCAGCCTGGGAGGGCCCGACGAGCAGTACTTC. Amino acids: CASSLGGPDEQYF.

V gene TRBV28 combines with J gene TRBJ1-4; no reliable D call. In germline, CDR1 is MDHEN, CDR2 SYDVKM. Trimming took 5 bases from V and 0 from J, leaving 7 bases between them. The CDR3 spans 14 residues. CDR3 region: CASSAGATNEKLFF. The CDR3 DNA reads as TGTGCCAGCAGTGCCGGGGCAACTAATGAAAAACTGTTTTTT.

The sample holds a few counts of this clonotype. The V gene is TRBV7-2, the J gene TRBJ2-3, with D perhaps matching TRBD2 (5 bases). The CDR3 is 14 residues long. The V gene's germline CDR1 is SGHTA and CDR2 FQGNSA. V gave up 2 bases and J gave up 2 bases, with 8 bases separating them. The CDR3 coding sequence is TGTGCCAGCAGCTTACCGGGATACACAGATACGCAGTATTTT. Translated: CASSLPGYTDTQYF.

This clonotype was counted a few times. The gene calls are TRBV5-6 and TRBJ2-5, with D perhaps matching TRBD2 (6 bases). Germline lookup yields CDR1 SGHDT and CDR2 YYEEEE. The CDR3 runs 13 residues. The V gene lost 3 bases and the J gene lost 4 bases, with 10 bases spanning the gap. This CDR3 reads CASSWGEVETQYF. CDR3 coding DNA: TGTGCCAGCAGCTGGGGGGAGGTAGAGACCCAGTACTTC.